This TCR beta chain was captured by sequencing in a study of T cells in Graves' hyperthyroidism and ophthalmopathy. Study-wide context: Blood from the periphery was taken at initial diagnosis, before any treatment. General study results and limits: Blood shared most expanded thyroid clonotypes above 0.001.

For this clonotype: Antigen: not known.

Amplified TCR beta CDR3 regions came from RNA transcripts. With the HTBI primer set, the TCR CDR3 went through a first round of RT-PCR. TCRdb reprocessed the multiplex PCR reads with MiXCR, giving one entry per CDR3 protein. Among fewer than 250,000 distinct CDR3 sequences, about a sixth were seen once, and the ten largest hold about 29%. The length of the CDR3 is 18 residues. The V gene end was trimmed by 6 bases and the J gene end by 5 bases; junction bases not matched to a gene: 13. Germline V gene data show CDR1 as SQVTM and CDR2 as ANQGSEA. Sample: blood. The rearrangement links TRBV29-1 to TRBJ2-1, with 16 positions matching TRBD2. The receptor was isolated from a young woman with Graves' ophthalmopathy. CDR3 nucleotides: TGCAGCGTCTCCTACCCCGGGACTAGCGGGAGGGCAAACAATGAGCAGTTCTTC. This translates into CSVSYPGTSGRANNEQFF.